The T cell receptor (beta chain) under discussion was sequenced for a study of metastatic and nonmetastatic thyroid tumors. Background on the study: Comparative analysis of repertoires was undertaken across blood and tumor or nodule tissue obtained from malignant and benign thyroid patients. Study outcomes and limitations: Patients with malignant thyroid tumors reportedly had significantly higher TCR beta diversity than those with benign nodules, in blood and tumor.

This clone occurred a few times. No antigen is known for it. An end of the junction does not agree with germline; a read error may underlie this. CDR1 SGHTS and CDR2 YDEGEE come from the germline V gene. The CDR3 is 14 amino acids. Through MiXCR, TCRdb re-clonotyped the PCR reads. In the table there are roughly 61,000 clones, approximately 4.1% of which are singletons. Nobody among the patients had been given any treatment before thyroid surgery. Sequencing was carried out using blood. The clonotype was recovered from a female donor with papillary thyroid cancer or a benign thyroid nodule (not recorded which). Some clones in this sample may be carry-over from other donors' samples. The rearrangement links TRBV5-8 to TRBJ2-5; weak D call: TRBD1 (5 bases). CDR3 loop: CASIQTEYQETQYF. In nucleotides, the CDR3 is TGTGCCAGCATCCAGACAGAGTACCAAGAGACCCAGTACTTT.